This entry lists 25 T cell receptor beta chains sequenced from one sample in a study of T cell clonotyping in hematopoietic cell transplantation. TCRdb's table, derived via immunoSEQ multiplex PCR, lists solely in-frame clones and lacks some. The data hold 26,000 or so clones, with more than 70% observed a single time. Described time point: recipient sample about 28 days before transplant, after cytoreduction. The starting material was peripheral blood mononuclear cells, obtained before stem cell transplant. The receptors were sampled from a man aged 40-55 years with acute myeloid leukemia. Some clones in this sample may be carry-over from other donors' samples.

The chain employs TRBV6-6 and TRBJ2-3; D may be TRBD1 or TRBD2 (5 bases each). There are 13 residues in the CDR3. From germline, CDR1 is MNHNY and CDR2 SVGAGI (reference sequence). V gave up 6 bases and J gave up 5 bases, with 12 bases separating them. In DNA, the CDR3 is TGTGCCAGCAGCAGGGACGCTCAAGATACGCAGTATTTT. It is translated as CASSRDAQDTQYF.

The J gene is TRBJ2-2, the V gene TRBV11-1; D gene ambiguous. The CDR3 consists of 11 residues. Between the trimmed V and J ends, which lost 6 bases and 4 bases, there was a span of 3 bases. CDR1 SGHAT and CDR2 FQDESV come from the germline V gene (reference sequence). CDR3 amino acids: CASSSTGELFF. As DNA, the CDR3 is TGTGCCAGCAGTTCCACCGGGGAGCTGTTTTTT. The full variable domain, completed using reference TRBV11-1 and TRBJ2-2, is EAEVAQSPRYKITEKSQAVAFWCDPISGHATLYWYRQILGQGPELLVQFQDESVVDDSQLPKDRFSAERLKGVDSTLKIQPAELGDSAMYLCASSSTGELFFGEGSRLTVL.

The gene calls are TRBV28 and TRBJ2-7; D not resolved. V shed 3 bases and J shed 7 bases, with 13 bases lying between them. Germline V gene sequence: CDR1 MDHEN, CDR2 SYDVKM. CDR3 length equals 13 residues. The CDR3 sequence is CASSFRNAWEQYF. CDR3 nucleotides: TGTGCCAGCAGTTTTAGAAACGCTTGGGAGCAGTACTTC.

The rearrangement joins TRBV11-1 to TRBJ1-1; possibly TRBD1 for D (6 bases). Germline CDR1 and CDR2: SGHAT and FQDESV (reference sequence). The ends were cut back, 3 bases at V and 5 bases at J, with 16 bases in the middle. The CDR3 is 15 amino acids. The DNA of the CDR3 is TGTGCCAGCAGCTTTGCATTTGGGGGGCAGACTGAAGCTTTCTTT. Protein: CASSFAFGGQTEAFF.

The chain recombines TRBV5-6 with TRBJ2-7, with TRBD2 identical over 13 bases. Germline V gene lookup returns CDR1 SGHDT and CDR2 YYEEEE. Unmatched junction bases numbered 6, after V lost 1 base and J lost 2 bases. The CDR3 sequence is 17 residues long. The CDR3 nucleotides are TGTGCCAGCAGCTTGCGACTAGCGGGAGGTCAAGCCTACGAGCAGTACTTC. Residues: CASSLRLAGGQAYEQYF.

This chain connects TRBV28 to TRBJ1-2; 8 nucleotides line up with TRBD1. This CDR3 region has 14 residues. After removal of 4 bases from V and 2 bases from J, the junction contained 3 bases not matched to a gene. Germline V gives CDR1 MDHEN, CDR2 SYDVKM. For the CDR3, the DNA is TGTGCCAGCAGTTGGACAGGGCCAAACTATGGCTACACCTTC. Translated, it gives CASSWTGPNYGYTF.

The CDR3 reads CASSQEFRDTKYF. In nucleotides, the CDR3 is TGTGCCAGCAGTCAGGAGTTCCGGGACACTAAGTACTTC. The genes are TRBV2 and TRBJ2-7; the D gene is possibly TRBD1 (6 bases). The CDR3 has 13 residues. Trimming pared 5 bases from V and 11 bases from J, leaving 19 bases between. Germline CDR1 SNHLY, CDR2 FYNNEI. The variable domain in full, with the rest retrieved from reference TRBV2 and TRBJ2-7, is EPEVTQTPSHQVTQMGQEVILRCVPISNHLYFYWYRQILGQKVEFLVSFYNNEISEKSEIFDDQFSVERPDGSNFTLKIRSTKLEDSAMYFCASSQEFRDTKYFGPGTRLTVT.

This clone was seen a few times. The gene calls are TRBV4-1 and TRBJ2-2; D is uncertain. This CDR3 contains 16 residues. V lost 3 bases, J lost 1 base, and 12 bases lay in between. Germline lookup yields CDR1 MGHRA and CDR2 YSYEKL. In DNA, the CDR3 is TGCGCCAGCAGCCACGTCCTCCGCCGGAACACCGGGGAGCTGTTTTTT. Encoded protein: CASSHVLRRNTGELFF.

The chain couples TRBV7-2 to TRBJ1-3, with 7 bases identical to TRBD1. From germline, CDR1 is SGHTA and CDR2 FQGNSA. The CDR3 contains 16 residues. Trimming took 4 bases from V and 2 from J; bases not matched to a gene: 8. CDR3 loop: CASSSRTGMAGNTIYF. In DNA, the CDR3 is TGTGCCAGCAGCTCCCGGACAGGAATGGCTGGAAACACCATATATTTT.

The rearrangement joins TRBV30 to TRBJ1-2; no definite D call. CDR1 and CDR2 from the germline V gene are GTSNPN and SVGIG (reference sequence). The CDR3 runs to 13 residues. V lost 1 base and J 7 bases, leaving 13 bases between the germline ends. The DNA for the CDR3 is TGTGCCTGGAGTGGTCCGGGTCTCGTTGGCTACACCTTC. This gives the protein CAWSGPGLVGYTF.

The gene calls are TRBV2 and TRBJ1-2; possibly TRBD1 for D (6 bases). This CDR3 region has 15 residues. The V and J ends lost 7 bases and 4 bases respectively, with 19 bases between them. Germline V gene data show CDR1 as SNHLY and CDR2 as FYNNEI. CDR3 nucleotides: TGTGCCAGCACGCGACAGGACGGGAACCGCTATGGCTACACCTTC. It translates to CASTRQDGNRYGYTF. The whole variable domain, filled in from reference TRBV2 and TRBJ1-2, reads EPEVTQTPSHQVTQMGQEVILRCVPISNHLYFYWYRQILGQKVEFLVSFYNNEISEKSEIFDDQFSVERPDGSNFTLKIRSTKLEDSAMYFCASTRQDGNRYGYTFGSGTRLTVV.

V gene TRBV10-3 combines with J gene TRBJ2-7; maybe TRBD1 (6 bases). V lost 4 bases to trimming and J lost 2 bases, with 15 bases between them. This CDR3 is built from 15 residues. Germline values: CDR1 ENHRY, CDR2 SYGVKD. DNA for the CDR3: TGTGCCATCAGTGCCCGGGACACCGATCCCTACGAGCAGTACTTC. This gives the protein CAISARDTDPYEQYF.

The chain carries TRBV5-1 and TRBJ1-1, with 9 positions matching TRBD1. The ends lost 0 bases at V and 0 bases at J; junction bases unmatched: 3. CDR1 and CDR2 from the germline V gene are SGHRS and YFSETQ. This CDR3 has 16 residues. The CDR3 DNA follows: TGCGCCAGCAGCTTGGCTGACAGGGGGATGAACACTGAAGCTTTCTTT. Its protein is CASSLADRGMNTEAFF.

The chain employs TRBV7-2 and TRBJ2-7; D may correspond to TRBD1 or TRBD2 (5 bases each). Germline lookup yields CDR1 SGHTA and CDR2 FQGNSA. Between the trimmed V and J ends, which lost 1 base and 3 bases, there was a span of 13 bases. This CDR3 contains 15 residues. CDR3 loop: CASSLGDGGLYEQYF. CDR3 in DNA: TGTGCCAGCAGCTTAGGGGACGGAGGTCTCTACGAGCAGTACTTC.

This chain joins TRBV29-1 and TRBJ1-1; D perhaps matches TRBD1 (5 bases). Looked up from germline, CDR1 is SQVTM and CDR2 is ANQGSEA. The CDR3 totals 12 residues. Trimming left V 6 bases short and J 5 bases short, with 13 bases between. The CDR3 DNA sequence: TGCAGCGTCCTCAGGGCCGGGACTGAAGCTTTCTTT. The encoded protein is CSVLRAGTEAFF.

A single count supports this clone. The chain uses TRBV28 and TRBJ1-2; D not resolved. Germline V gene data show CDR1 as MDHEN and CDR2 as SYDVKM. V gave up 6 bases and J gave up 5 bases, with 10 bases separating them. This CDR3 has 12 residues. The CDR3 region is CASSPGIYGYTF. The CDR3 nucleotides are TGTGCCAGCAGCCCCGGGATTTATGGCTACACCTTC.

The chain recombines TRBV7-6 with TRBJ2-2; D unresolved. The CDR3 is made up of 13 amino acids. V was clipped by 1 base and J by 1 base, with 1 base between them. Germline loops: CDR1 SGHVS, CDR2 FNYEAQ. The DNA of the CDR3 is TGTGCCAGCAGCTTAGGGAACACCGGGGAGCTGTTTTTT. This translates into CASSLGNTGELFF.

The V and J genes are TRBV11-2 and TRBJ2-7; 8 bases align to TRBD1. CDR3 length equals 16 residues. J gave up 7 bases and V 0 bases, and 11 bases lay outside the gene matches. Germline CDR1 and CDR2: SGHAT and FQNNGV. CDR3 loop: CASSLEATGATSEQYF. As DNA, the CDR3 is TGTGCCAGCAGCTTAGAGGCGACAGGGGCTACATCGGAGCAGTACTTC.

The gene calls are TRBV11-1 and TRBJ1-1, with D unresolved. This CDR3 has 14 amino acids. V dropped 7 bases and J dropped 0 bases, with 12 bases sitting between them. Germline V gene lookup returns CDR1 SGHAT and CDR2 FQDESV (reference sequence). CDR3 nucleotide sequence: TGTGCCAGCAAGAATAGTAGGCTGAACACTGAAGCTTTCTTT. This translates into CASKNSRLNTEAFF.

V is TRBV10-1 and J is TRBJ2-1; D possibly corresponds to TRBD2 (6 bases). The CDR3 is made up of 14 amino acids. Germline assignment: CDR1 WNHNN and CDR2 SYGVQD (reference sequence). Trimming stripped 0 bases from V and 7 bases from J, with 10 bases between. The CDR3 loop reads CASSESEGWNEQFF. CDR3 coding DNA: TGCGCCAGCAGTGAGTCGGAGGGTTGGAATGAGCAGTTCTTC.

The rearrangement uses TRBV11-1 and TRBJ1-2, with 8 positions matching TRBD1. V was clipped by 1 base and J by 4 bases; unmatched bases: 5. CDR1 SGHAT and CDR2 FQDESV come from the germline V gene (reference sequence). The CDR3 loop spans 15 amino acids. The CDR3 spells CASSLDFDRGYGYTF. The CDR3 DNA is TGTGCCAGCAGCTTAGACTTCGACAGGGGCTATGGCTACACCTTC.

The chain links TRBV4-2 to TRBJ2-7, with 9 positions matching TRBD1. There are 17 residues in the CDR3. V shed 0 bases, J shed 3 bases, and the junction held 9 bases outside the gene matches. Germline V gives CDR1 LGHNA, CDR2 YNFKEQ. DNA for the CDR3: TGTGCCAGCAGCCAAGATGACCCCCGGGACAGGGACTACGAGCAGTACTTC. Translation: CASSQDDPRDRDYEQYF.

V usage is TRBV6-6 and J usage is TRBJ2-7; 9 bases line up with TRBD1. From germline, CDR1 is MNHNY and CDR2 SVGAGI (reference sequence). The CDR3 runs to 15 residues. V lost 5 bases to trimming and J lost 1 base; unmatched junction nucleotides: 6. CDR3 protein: CASSDRQGGSYEQYF. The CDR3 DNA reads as TGTGCCAGCAGTGACCGACAGGGGGGTTCCTACGAGCAGTACTTC.

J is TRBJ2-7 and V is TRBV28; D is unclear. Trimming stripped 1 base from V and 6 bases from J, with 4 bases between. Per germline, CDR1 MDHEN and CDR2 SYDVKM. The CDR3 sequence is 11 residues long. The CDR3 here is CASSLSGEQYF. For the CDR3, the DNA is TGTGCCAGCAGTTTATCTGGCGAGCAGTACTTC.

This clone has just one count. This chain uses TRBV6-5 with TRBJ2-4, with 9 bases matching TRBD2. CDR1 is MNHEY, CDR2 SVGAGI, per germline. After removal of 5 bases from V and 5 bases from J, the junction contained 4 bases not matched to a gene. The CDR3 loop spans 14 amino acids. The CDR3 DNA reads TGTGCCAGCAGTGCTAGCGGGACGGAAAACATTCAGTACTTC. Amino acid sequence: CASSASGTENIQYF.